These 31 T cell receptor beta chains originate from one sample sequenced in a study of cytomegalovirus exposure and HLA in healthy donors. Assay: immunoSEQ multiplex PCR; the TCRdb copy retains only in-frame clones and omits some. The sample lists 130,000 to 150,000 clones; about 91% were seen once. Sequenced input: PBMCs. The receptors were sampled from a man younger than 30 in good health and CMV-seropositive.

The chain recombines TRBV6-1 with TRBJ2-2; 11 nucleotides agree with TRBD2. CDR1 MNHNS and CDR2 SASEGT come from the germline V gene. This CDR3 has 14 residues. J lost 3 bases, V lost 6 bases, and 0 bases had no gene match. The CDR3 reads CASRLAGDTGELFF. In DNA form, the CDR3 reads TGTGCCAGCAGACTAGCGGGAGACACCGGGGAGCTGTTTTTT.

V and J are TRBV11-3 and TRBJ2-5; no reliable D call. Trimming pared 5 bases from V and 1 base from J, leaving 14 bases between. CDR3 length: 15 amino acids. Germline V gene data show CDR1 as SGHNT and CDR2 as YENEEA. CDR3 sequence reads: CASSLGWRPQETQYF. CDR3 bases: TGTGCCAGCAGCCTAGGCTGGAGACCCCAAGAGACCCAGTACTTC.

This sequence joins TRBV23-1 and TRBJ2-6, with TRBD1 matching 10 bases. TRBV23-1 carries the ORF label, with uncertain function. Germline trimming cut 4 bases from V and 2 bases from J; bases unmatched to any gene: 8. This CDR3 has 18 residues. In nucleotides, the CDR3 is TGCGCCAGCAGTCGTGACAGGGGGCTGTTGGCTGGGGCCAACGTCCTGACTTTC. It codes for CASSRDRGLLAGANVLTF.

This clone was found once. V gene TRBV5-6 combines with J gene TRBJ1-1; D is undetermined. Germline-derived CDR1 and CDR2 are SGHDT and YYEEEE. V lost 0 bases and J 2 bases, leaving 17 bases between the germline ends. This CDR3 spans 17 amino acids. The CDR3, as DNA: TGTGCCAGCAGCTTGGATAGGGAGAGTGGGCTTAACACTGAAGCTTTCTTT. This codes for CASSLDRESGLNTEAFF. Using reference TRBV5-6 and TRBJ1-1 for the parts outside the CDR3, the full variable domain is DAGVTQSPTHLIKTRGQQVTLRCSPKSGHDTVSWYQQALGQGPQFIFQYYEEEERQRGNFPDRFSGHQFPNYSSELNVNALLLGDSALYLCASSLDRESGLNTEAFFGQGTRLTVV.

This chain links TRBV27 with TRBJ2-7; a weak D match, TRBD2 (5 bases). This CDR3 contains 14 residues. V shed 8 bases and J shed 0 bases, with 14 bases lying between them. In germline, CDR1 is MNHEY, CDR2 SMNVEV (reference sequence). The CDR3 DNA reads as TGTGCCAGCCGGCCGGGGTACTACTCCTACGAGCAGTACTTC. Its translation: CASRPGYYSYEQYF.

The chain carries TRBV6-1 and TRBJ2-4; 11 nucleotides align to TRBD1. CDR3 size: 15 residues. From germline, CDR1 is MNHNS and CDR2 SASEGT. V was clipped by 5 bases and J by 4 bases; unmatched bases: 4. CDR3 coding DNA: TGTGCCAGCAGTCATGGGACAGGGGGAAAAAACATTCAGTACTTC. Protein sequence: CASSHGTGGKNIQYF.

This clone was observed once. In DNA form, the CDR3 reads TGTGCCAGCAGTGACTCGGGCAGGGGCGTACCCATTTATAGCAATCAGCCCCAGCATTTT. It codes for CASSDSGRGVPIYSNQPQHF. The V gene is TRBV6-4, the J gene TRBJ1-5, with TRBD1 as a possible D gene (6 bases). The CDR3 spans 20 residues. CDR1 and CDR2 (germline): MRHNA, SNTAGT. V dropped 0 bases and J dropped 0 bases, with 21 bases sitting between them.

V gene TRBV27 combines with J gene TRBJ2-6, with a tentative D call TRBD1 (6 bases). This CDR3 comprises 18 residues. The V end lost 0 bases, the J end lost 4 bases, and 16 bases lay between the germline ends. Per germline, CDR1 MNHEY and CDR2 SMNVEV (reference sequence). The CDR3 DNA reads TGTGCCAGCAGTTTATCGGGGCTGCTGGGGGCCGGGGCCAACGTCCTGACTTTC. Residues: CASSLSGLLGAGANVLTF. Complete variable domain (other parts from reference TRBV27 and TRBJ2-6): EAQVTQNPRYLITVTGKKLTVTCSQNMNHEYMSWYRQDPGLGLRQIYYSMNVEVTDKGDVPEGYKVSRKEKRNFPLILESPSPNQTSLYFCASSLSGLLGAGANVLTFGAGSRLTVL.

This chain uses TRBV19 with TRBJ2-7; TRBD2 aligns across 8 bases. V lost 4 bases to trimming and J lost 2 bases; unmatched junction nucleotides: 4. Germline V gene lookup returns CDR1 LNHDA and CDR2 SQIVND (reference sequence). CDR3 length: 14 residues. The DNA for the CDR3 is TGTGCCAGTAGTAGGAGCGGGGGTCCCTACGAGCAGTACTTC. The encoded protein is CASSRSGGPYEQYF.

The J gene is TRBJ1-5, the V gene TRBV5-1; 8 bases agree with TRBD1. The V and J ends lost 0 bases and 7 bases, in that order; junction bases with no gene match: 6. This CDR3 spans 15 amino acids. Germline V gene lookup returns CDR1 SGHRS and CDR2 YFSETQ. CDR3 sequence reads: CASSLDRGSGQPQHF. CDR3 nucleotides: TGCGCCAGCAGCTTGGACAGGGGGTCGGGGCAGCCCCAGCATTTT. Variable domain in full (rest from reference TRBV5-1 and TRBJ1-5): KAGVTQTPRYLIKTRGQQVTLSCSPISGHRSVSWYQQTPGQGLQFLFEYFSETQRNKGNFPGRFSGRQFSNSRSEMNVSTLELGDSALYLCASSLDRGSGQPQHFGDGTRLSIL.

The chain combines TRBV6-1 with TRBJ1-1, with TRBD1 as a possible D gene (6 bases). The CDR3 has 14 amino acids. The germline gives CDR1 MNHNS, CDR2 SASEGT. V lost 7 bases, J lost 4 bases, and 16 bases lay in between. CDR3 loop: CASKVSQGATEAFF. In DNA, the CDR3 is TGTGCCAGCAAGGTCTCACAGGGTGCCACTGAAGCTTTCTTT.

V usage is TRBV15 and J usage is TRBJ2-1; D is unresolved. Germline CDR1 reads LNHNV; CDR2 reads YYDKDF (reference sequence). This CDR3 contains 12 residues. Between the trimmed V and J ends, which lost 5 bases and 9 bases, there was a span of 11 bases. Written as DNA, the CDR3 is TGTGCCACCAGCCCCGACAATGGTGAGCAGTTCTTC. It translates to CATSPDNGEQFF.

The V and J genes are TRBV6-1 and TRBJ2-5, with TRBD2 matching over 7 bases. Germline CDR1 is MNHNS and CDR2 is SASEGT. This CDR3 has 14 amino acids. V lost 2 bases, J lost 8 bases, and 8 bases stayed unmatched. Here the CDR3 reads CASSETATGGTQYF. CDR3 DNA sequence: TGTGCCAGCAGTGAAACGGCAACGGGGGGAACCCAGTACTTC.

V is TRBV13 and J is TRBJ1-2, with 9 bases identical to TRBD1. The CDR3 covers 15 residues. Germline V gene sequence: CDR1 PRHDT, CDR2 FYEKMQ (reference sequence). J lost 7 bases, V lost 5 bases, and 11 bases had no gene match. CDR3 sequence reads: CASSEYRGRVSGYTF. CDR3 DNA sequence: TGTGCCAGCAGCGAATACAGGGGGCGCGTCTCTGGCTACACCTTC.

This clone showed up just a few times. This sequence joins TRBV19 and TRBJ2-1, with 8 bases that match TRBD2. The germline V gene has CDR1 LNHDA and CDR2 SQIVND (reference sequence). The junction had 6 bases not matched to a gene; V was cut back by 5 bases and J by 0 bases. This CDR3 is 16 amino acids long. The CDR3 region has the DNA TGTGCCAGTAGTCTAGGACTAGCCCTCTCCTACAATGAGCAGTTCTTC. It specifies CASSLGLALSYNEQFF.

This chain links TRBV2 with TRBJ1-2; 7 bases agree with TRBD1. The CDR3 is 17 amino acids. Trimming removed 6 bases from V and 5 bases from J; junction bases left unmatched: 18. Per germline, CDR1 SNHLY and CDR2 FYNNEI. CDR3 amino acids: CASRGQRTTQLQYGYTF. The DNA for the CDR3 is TGTGCCAGCAGGGGACAGCGAACGACTCAACTACAATATGGCTACACCTTC.

V usage is TRBV5-4 and J usage is TRBJ2-2; 7 bases fit TRBD2. Germline lookup yields CDR1 SGHNT and CDR2 YYREEE (reference sequence). V shed 6 bases, J shed 2 bases, and the junction held 10 bases outside the gene matches. This CDR3 has 16 residues. CDR3 bases: TGTGCCAGCACCCAGAGACTAGCTGGAAACACCGGGGAGCTGTTTTTT. Translated, it gives CASTQRLAGNTGELFF.

The chain couples TRBV6-1 to TRBJ1-4, with D tentatively TRBD1 (6 bases). The CDR3 contains 12 residues. Trimming stripped 8 bases from V and 7 bases from J, with 11 bases between. In germline, CDR1 is MNHNS, CDR2 SASEGT. The CDR3 region is CASRDIAEKLFF. In DNA, the CDR3 is TGTGCCAGCCGGGACATTGCTGAAAAACTGTTTTTT.

This chain uses TRBV29-1 with TRBJ1-1; perhaps TRBD1 as D (5 bases). From germline, CDR1 is SQVTM and CDR2 ANQGSEA. V was cut by 7 bases and J by 1 base, with 13 bases left in between. This CDR3 contains 13 residues. DNA for the CDR3: TGCAGCGCCCGGGGCGGGGAGAACACTGAAGCTTTCTTT. Its translation is CSARGGENTEAFF.

The chain combines TRBV11-2 with TRBJ2-2; D gene unclear. V was clipped by 4 bases and J by 2 bases, with 5 bases between them. CDR1 and CDR2 (germline): SGHAT, FQNNGV. This CDR3 has 13 residues. CDR3 region: CASSSYNTGELFF. The CDR3 DNA sequence: TGTGCCAGCAGCTCCTACAACACCGGGGAGCTGTTTTTT.

The V and J genes are TRBV27 and TRBJ2-7, with TRBD1 matching over 10 bases. Germline V CDR1 and CDR2: MNHEY, SMNVEV (reference sequence). J gave up 7 bases and V 5 bases, and 11 bases lay outside the gene matches. The CDR3 is 15 amino acids. DNA of the CDR3: TGTGCCAGCAGTGACCCGCGACAGGGGGCGCGGGAGCAGTACTTC. It codes for CASSDPRQGAREQYF.

The chain is built from TRBV5-1 and TRBJ1-2; 11 nucleotides align to TRBD1. Germline V gene sequence: CDR1 SGHRS, CDR2 YFSETQ. The trim removed 0 bases at V and 5 bases at J, leaving 3 bases unmatched. The length of the CDR3 is 15 residues. CDR3: CASSLVGQGAYGYTF. CDR3 DNA sequence: TGCGCCAGCAGCTTGGTAGGACAGGGGGCGTATGGCTACACCTTC.

The J gene is TRBJ1-2, the V gene TRBV5-1, with D uncertain. Between the trimmed V and J ends, which lost 3 bases and 3 bases, there was a span of 9 bases. The germline gives CDR1 SGHRS, CDR2 YFSETQ. This CDR3 spans 13 amino acids. CDR3 protein: CASSSSGDYGYTF. CDR3 DNA: TGCGCCAGCAGCTCTTCAGGTGACTATGGCTACACCTTC.

This clone was recorded once. The V and J genes are TRBV2 and TRBJ2-2, with 8 bases lining up with TRBD1. Germline CDR1 reads SNHLY; CDR2 reads FYNNEI. The CDR3 extends over 14 amino acids. Trimming cost V 7 bases and J 4 bases; bases outside gene matches: 5. CDR3 region: CASILDRGTGELFF. CDR3 bases: TGTGCCAGCATCTTAGACAGGGGCACCGGGGAGCTGTTTTTT.

The genes are TRBV19 and TRBJ1-4, with 7 positions matching TRBD1. The J segment lost 8 bases and the V segment lost 6 bases, leaving 9 bases of the junction unmatched. The CDR3 is 14 amino acids. Germline V gene sequence: CDR1 LNHDA, CDR2 SQIVND (reference sequence). The chain's CDR3 is CASRKEGASEKLFF. In DNA, the CDR3 is TGTGCCAGTAGGAAGGAGGGGGCGAGCGAAAAACTGTTTTTT.

In its sample, this clone was seen a few times. The V gene is TRBV6-5, the J gene TRBJ1-1, with D tentatively TRBD1 (5 bases). CDR3 size: 11 residues. Looked up from germline, CDR1 is MNHEY and CDR2 is SVGAGI. V lost 6 bases and J 11 bases, leaving 13 bases between the germline ends. CDR3 in DNA: TGTGCCAGCAGCCGAGGCCGGGGGGCTTTCTTT. Its protein product is CASSRGRGAFF.

This rearrangement joins TRBV6-1 to TRBJ2-6, with D tentatively TRBD1 (5 bases). The CDR3 sequence is 15 residues long. Trimming pared 5 bases from V and 1 base from J, leaving 9 bases between. Germline assignment: CDR1 MNHNS and CDR2 SASEGT. CDR3 in DNA: TGTGCCAGCAGTCCCTCAGGGTCTGGGGCCAACGTCCTGACTTTC. Protein product: CASSPSGSGANVLTF.

This rearrangement joins TRBV7-2 to TRBJ2-1; D perhaps matches TRBD1 (6 bases). V was trimmed by 5 bases and J by 5 bases, leaving 13 bases between them. The germline V gene has CDR1 SGHTA and CDR2 FQGNSA. The CDR3 is 14 amino acids. The CDR3 sequence: CASSKGVRDNEQFF. CDR3 in DNA: TGTGCCAGCAGCAAGGGGGTCCGAGACAATGAGCAGTTCTTC.

The rearrangement links TRBV19 to TRBJ1-6, with TRBD1 identical over 8 bases. Germline CDR1 reads LNHDA; CDR2 reads SQIVND (reference sequence). Germline trimming cut 6 bases from V and 7 bases from J; bases unmatched to any gene: 5. The CDR3 contains 14 residues. Here the CDR3 DNA reads TGTGCCAGTAGCCAGGACAGGGTAAATTCACCCCTCCACTTT. Translating gives CASSQDRVNSPLHF.

The J gene is TRBJ2-7, the V gene TRBV27; the D gene is possibly TRBD2 (6 bases). This CDR3 is 13 amino acids long. Trimming took off 2 bases at V and 2 bases at J, with 7 bases between the two ends. CDR1 is MNHEY and CDR2 is SMNVEV in the germline V gene (reference sequence). CDR3: CASSLGGTYEQYF. The CDR3 nucleotides read TGTGCCAGCAGTTTAGGGGGGACCTACGAGCAGTACTTC.

In this sample, this clone turned up once. The chain links TRBV5-5 to TRBJ1-2, with 7 bases lining up with TRBD1. V lost 6 bases to trimming and J lost 4 bases; unmatched junction nucleotides: 9. The CDR3 totals 14 residues. Germline lookup yields CDR1 SGHKS and CDR2 YYEKEE (reference sequence). CDR3 region: CASTGQINTYGYTF. CDR3 sequence (DNA): TGTGCCAGCACGGGACAGATTAATACCTATGGCTACACCTTC. Drawing the rest from reference TRBV5-5 and TRBJ1-2, the complete variable domain is DAGVTQSPTHLIKTRGQQVTLRCSPISGHKSVSWYQQVLGQGPQFIFQYYEKEERGRGNFPDRFSARQFPNYSSELNVNALLLGDSALYLCASTGQINTYGYTFGSGTRLTVV.